The present TCR beta chain was sequenced within a study of blood T cell repertoires in COVID-19. Background on the study: The United States, Italy and Spain were the sources of the acute and convalescent COVID-19 samples.

The germline V and J ends were trimmed by 0 bases and 4 bases, with 7 bases remaining between them. Germline loops: CDR1 GTSNPN, CDR2 SVGIG (reference sequence). The CDR3 extends over 13 amino acids. Authors' methods: Nucleated cell number was recorded as an estimate derived from reference gene primer amplification. TCRdb's copy holds only in-frame clones and misses some; the assay was immunoSEQ multiplex PCR. The V and J calls and the clone size are those of that table, but D and trimming were determined from the DNA. The sample has approximately 150,000 clones, about 80% seen once; the top ten hold 3% to 4.5%.

Source material: peripheral blood. The sequence was collected from a man between 65 and 85 years old who had recovered from COVID-19. The gene calls are TRBV30 and TRBJ1-5; D remains unclear. The CDR3 region has the DNA TGTGCCTGGAGTGTTGCTAGTAATCAGCCCCAGCATTTT. Its protein product is CAWSVASNQPQHF. The variable domain in full, completed from reference TRBV30 and TRBJ1-5, reads SQTIHQWPATLVQPVGSPLSLECTVEGTSNPNLYWYRQAAGRGLQLLFYSVGIGQISSEVPQNLSASRPQDRQFILSSKKLLLSDSGFYLCAWSVASNQPQHFGDGTRLSIL.